The subject of this entry is one T cell receptor (beta chain). This entry comes from a study of shared T cell receptors in the human thymus. The repertoire was sequenced with immunoSEQ multiplex PCR; TCRdb's copy has only in-frame clones and lacks some. Of about 610,000 clones listed, around nine tenths are singletons. Trimming took 4 bases from V and 1 from J, leaving 17 bases between them. CDR3 length: 16 residues. CDR1 and CDR2 from the germline V gene are MDHEN and SYDVKM. Another study also made use of these data, one on human thymus T cells. That study adds: Overlap was high between thymic repertoires from unrelated individuals, as reported in related research.

This TCR came from a boy younger than two with a congenital heart defect. Sequencing input: thymocytes. The chain links TRBV28 to TRBJ2-7; possible D gene TRBD1, 6 bases. CDR3 in amino acids: CASSSGAPGVSYEQYF. DNA of the CDR3: TGTGCCAGCAGTTCCGGCGCGCCAGGGGTATCCTACGAGCAGTACTTC.